The 28 T cell receptor beta chains reported below all come from one sample, sequenced in a study of cytomegalovirus exposure and HLA in healthy donors. The primer mix had 60 Vbeta and 13 Jbeta primers. TCRdb's copy holds only in-frame clones and misses some; the assay was immunoSEQ multiplex PCR. The sample yields 180,000 or so clones, about three quarters seen once. The sequenced material came from PBMCs. The receptors originated from a female donor in good health and CMV-seronegative.

The chain recombines TRBV2 with TRBJ1-2, with 7 bases fitting TRBD1. In germline, CDR1 is SNHLY, CDR2 FYNNEI. With 5 bases clipped from V and 8 bases from J, the junction kept 8 bases outside the gene matches. This CDR3 comprises 13 residues. CDR3: CASSRNTGEGYTF. The CDR3 DNA reads TGTGCCAGCAGTCGTAACACAGGGGAAGGCTACACCTTC.

The chain joins TRBV28 to TRBJ2-1; 11 bases agree with TRBD1. Germline V gives CDR1 MDHEN, CDR2 SYDVKM. With 6 bases clipped from V and 6 bases from J, the junction kept 1 base outside the gene matches. This CDR3 contains 13 residues. CDR3 region: CASRGQGVNEQFF. CDR3 sequence (DNA): TGTGCCAGCAGGGGACAGGGGGTCAATGAGCAGTTCTTC.

The chain is built from TRBV4-1 and TRBJ2-7; D is possibly TRBD1 (5 bases). Germline values: CDR1 MGHRA, CDR2 YSYEKL. The CDR3 loop spans 17 amino acids. Between the trimmed V and J ends, which lost 0 bases and 4 bases, there was a span of 19 bases. The CDR3 DNA follows: TGCGCCAGCAGCCAAGATACAGGTTTGATCCCCCGGTACGAGCAGTACTTC. Amino acid sequence: CASSQDTGLIPRYEQYF.

The chain joins TRBV5-1 to TRBJ2-5, with TRBD2 identical over 12 bases. The CDR3 totals 15 residues. The V gene end was trimmed by 5 bases and the J gene end by 1 base; junction bases not matched to a gene: 3. Per the germline V gene, CDR1 is SGHRS and CDR2 is YFSETQ. CDR3 region: CASRQTSGGQETQYF. The CDR3 DNA sequence: TGCGCCAGCAGACAGACTAGCGGGGGCCAAGAGACCCAGTACTTC.

The chain carries TRBV5-6 and TRBJ2-1; 9 nucleotides line up with TRBD2. Looked up from germline, CDR1 is SGHDT and CDR2 is YYEEEE. The CDR3 consists of 14 residues. J lost 6 bases, V lost 0 bases, and 1 base had no gene match. The CDR3, as DNA: TGTGCCAGCAGCTTGGCGGGACTAGCCAATGAGCAGTTCTTC. Protein: CASSLAGLANEQFF. Supplemented by reference TRBV5-6 and TRBJ2-1, the full variable domain reads DAGVTQSPTHLIKTRGQQVTLRCSPKSGHDTVSWYQQALGQGPQFIFQYYEEEERQRGNFPDRFSGHQFPNYSSELNVNALLLGDSALYLCASSLAGLANEQFFGPGTRLTVL.

This clone has a handful of counts. This chain joins TRBV19 and TRBJ1-2, with 10 positions matching TRBD1. Germline loops: CDR1 LNHDA, CDR2 SQIVND (reference sequence). V lost 2 bases to trimming and J lost 6 bases; unmatched junction nucleotides: 6. This CDR3 comprises 15 residues. Here the CDR3 reads CASSILGDRGHGYTF. The CDR3 DNA reads TGTGCCAGTAGTATACTGGGGGACAGGGGACATGGCTACACCTTC.

This chain uses TRBV19 with TRBJ2-7; 7 bases are shared with TRBD1. Germline CDR1 LNHDA, CDR2 SQIVND (reference sequence). Germline trimming cut 6 bases from V and 6 bases from J; bases unmatched to any gene: 14. There are 15 residues in the CDR3. In DNA, the CDR3 is TGTGCCAGTAGCCCTCAGACAGGGCGAAGTCGCGAGCAGTACTTC. This sequence encodes CASSPQTGRSREQYF.

The rearrangement joins TRBV30 to TRBJ2-1, with 9 positions matching TRBD1. There are 14 residues in the CDR3. From germline, CDR1 is GTSNPN and CDR2 SVGIG (reference sequence). The V gene end was trimmed by 1 base and the J gene end by 8 bases; junction bases not matched to a gene: 6. The DNA for the CDR3 is TGTGCCTGGAGTGCAGGACAGGGGTGGCATGAGCAGTTCTTC. Its protein product is CAWSAGQGWHEQFF.

Comment on this clone: At one end the junction does not follow the germline gene, possibly because of a read error. V usage is TRBV18 and J usage is TRBJ2-4; D ambiguous. The germline CDR1 and CDR2 sequences are KGHSH and LQKENI. The CDR3 is 13 amino acids. Here the CDR3 reads CASSPLAINSQYF. The CDR3 DNA follows: TGTGCCAGCTCGCCCCTGGCAATAAACAGTCAGTACTTC.

The rearrangement links TRBV5-5 to TRBJ2-1; 9 positions agree with TRBD2. Trimming at V came to 4 bases and at J to 9 bases, leaving 11 bases not matched to a gene. CDR1 is SGHKS, CDR2 YYEKEE, per germline (reference sequence). CDR3 size: 15 residues. CDR3 sequence: CASSPASGARGEQFF. For the CDR3, the DNA is TGTGCCAGCAGCCCGGCTAGCGGGGCCCGGGGTGAGCAGTTCTTC.

The chain is built from TRBV4-3 and TRBJ2-2; 11 bases map to TRBD2. The trim removed 2 bases at V and 5 bases at J, leaving 10 bases unmatched. In germline, CDR1 is LGHNA, CDR2 YSLEER. The CDR3 runs 18 residues. CDR3 sequence (DNA): TGCGCCAGCAGCCAAATCCCTAGCGGGGGGTCGAGAACCGGGGAGCTGTTTTTT. Residues: CASSQIPSGGSRTGELFF.

The chain uses TRBV7-9 and TRBJ1-1, with 8 bases identical to TRBD1. V lost 3 bases to trimming and J lost 10 bases; unmatched junction nucleotides: 7. The germline gives CDR1 SEHNR, CDR2 FQNEAQ (reference sequence). The CDR3 runs 13 residues. CDR3 sequence: CASSFRGRLTAFF. CDR3 DNA sequence: TGTGCCAGCAGCTTCAGGGGGCGGCTTACAGCTTTCTTT.

V usage is TRBV7-2 and J usage is TRBJ2-5; TRBD2 is a possible D gene (5 bases). This CDR3 has 14 residues. The ends were cut back, 1 base at V and 9 bases at J, with 15 bases in the middle. The germline V gene has CDR1 SGHTA and CDR2 FQGNSA. This CDR3 is CASSLVHEVEAQYF. The CDR3 DNA reads as TGTGCCAGCAGCTTAGTCCATGAGGTGGAGGCCCAGTACTTC. Filled out from reference TRBV7-2 and TRBJ2-5, the complete variable domain reads GAGVSQSPSNKVTEKGKDVELRCDPISGHTALYWYRQSLGQGLEFLIYFQGNSAPDKSGLPSDRFSAERTGGSVSTLTIQRTQQEDSAVYLCASSLVHEVEAQYFGPGTRLLVL.

The chain recombines TRBV21-1 with TRBJ2-7; no check of the table's D call, TRBD2, against the DNA was made. TRBV21-1 is a pseudogene locus. This CDR3 has 13 residues. CDR3 amino acids: CASKGGRPYEQYF. The CDR3 DNA is TGTGCCAGCAAGGGCGGGAGACCCTACGAGCAGTACTTC.

The rearrangement uses TRBV10-3 and TRBJ2-7, with D possibly being TRBD2 (5 bases). The CDR3 sequence is 13 residues long. CDR1 ENHRY and CDR2 SYGVKD come from the germline V gene. V lost 5 bases and J 6 bases, leaving 14 bases between the germline ends. The CDR3 DNA reads as TGTGCCATCAGTCAATCACCTAGCACCGAGCAGTACTTC. As protein: CAISQSPSTEQYF.

The V gene is TRBV19, the J gene TRBJ2-7; D may be TRBD2 (6 bases). Trimming removed 5 bases from V and 5 bases from J, with 16 bases in between. The CDR3 contains 14 residues. Germline lookup yields CDR1 LNHDA and CDR2 SQIVND (reference sequence). CDR3 protein: CASSPRGGSDEQYF. For the CDR3, the DNA is TGTGCCAGTAGTCCGCGGGGAGGCTCGGACGAGCAGTACTTC.

The V gene is TRBV28, the J gene TRBJ1-6, with 7 bases identical to TRBD1. CDR3 length: 15 amino acids. CDR1 and CDR2 from the germline V gene are MDHEN and SYDVKM. The ends lost 7 bases at V and 6 bases at J; junction bases unmatched: 9. The CDR3 reads CASTHRGTTNSPLHF. The CDR3 region has the DNA TGTGCCAGCACCCACAGGGGAACAACTAATTCACCCCTCCACTTT.

This clone has only one observation. The V and J genes are TRBV10-3 and TRBJ2-7, with 9 bases matching TRBD1. The V gene end was trimmed by 7 bases and the J gene end by 7 bases; junction bases not matched to a gene: 8. Germline assignment: CDR1 ENHRY and CDR2 SYGVKD. This CDR3 has 13 amino acids. The CDR3 region is CAITGDRAGEQYF. The CDR3 nucleotides read TGTGCCATCACCGGGGACAGGGCAGGAGAGCAGTACTTC.

CDR3 loop: CASRRTSGYAGGEQFF. DNA of the CDR3: TGTGCCAGTAGACGGACTAGCGGGTACGCCGGAGGTGAGCAGTTCTTC. The J gene is TRBJ2-1, the V gene TRBV19, with TRBD2 identical over 11 bases. The CDR3 length is 16 residues. Germline trimming cut 6 bases from V and 9 bases from J; bases unmatched to any gene: 13. Per germline, CDR1 LNHDA and CDR2 SQIVND (reference sequence).

The chain employs TRBV6-5 and TRBJ1-1; D unresolved. Trimming pared 2 bases from V and 5 bases from J, leaving 12 bases between. CDR1 and CDR2 (germline): MNHEY, SVGAGI. The CDR3 contains 14 residues. CDR3: CASSYNLGRTEAFF. CDR3 bases: TGTGCCAGCAGTTACAATCTGGGCCGGACTGAAGCTTTCTTT.

The rearrangement uses TRBV4-2 and TRBJ1-3; D uncertain. The V end was cut by 0 bases, the J end by 10 bases, with 10 bases between. The CDR3 runs to 13 residues. CDR1 is LGHNA and CDR2 is YNFKEQ in the germline V gene. In DNA, the CDR3 is TGTGCCAGCAGCCAAGAGGAGGCCAGGACCATATATTTT. The encoded protein is CASSQEEARTIYF.

The V and J genes are TRBV10-3 and TRBJ2-7, with TRBD1 as a possible D gene (6 bases). CDR1 is ENHRY and CDR2 is SYGVKD in the germline V gene. This CDR3 spans 16 amino acids. V lost 4 bases and J 5 bases, leaving 21 bases between the germline ends. The CDR3 sequence: CAISAKRTASGDEQYF. Here the CDR3 DNA reads TGTGCCATCAGTGCTAAGCGGACAGCCTCTGGGGACGAGCAGTACTTC.

This clone was seen once. CDR3 nucleotide sequence: TGTGCCACCAGACACCCAACTAACTATGGCTACACCTTC. The encoded protein is CATRHPTNYGYTF. The V gene is TRBV25-1, the J gene TRBJ1-2; D gene unclear. The length of the CDR3 is 13 residues. The V gene lost 10 bases and the J gene lost 0 bases, with 12 bases spanning the gap. Per germline, CDR1 MGHDK and CDR2 SYGVNS.

V and J are TRBV11-1 and TRBJ2-1; D not certain. V was shortened by 9 bases and J by 6 bases, with 15 bases between the two germline ends. The CDR3 is 13 residues long. Looked up from germline, CDR1 is SGHAT and CDR2 is FQDESV (reference sequence). As DNA, the CDR3 is TGTGCCAGTAAGGCGGAAGTAATCAATGAGCAGTTCTTC. Its translation: CASKAEVINEQFF.

The chain couples TRBV19 to TRBJ1-2; TRBD1 agrees at 10 bases. CDR3 length equals 15 residues. With V trimmed by 5 bases and J by 2 bases, 5 bases remained unmatched. Germline CDR1 and CDR2: LNHDA and SQIVND (reference sequence). The CDR3 DNA sequence: TGTGCCAGTAGTCATCCGGGACAGGGGAACTATGGCTACACCTTC. Amino acids: CASSHPGQGNYGYTF.

The chain is built from TRBV9 and TRBJ2-3; D unresolved. Germline values: CDR1 SGDLS, CDR2 YYNGEE. The V end was cut by 0 bases, the J end by 4 bases, with 9 bases between. The CDR3 consists of 14 residues. DNA of the CDR3: TGTGCCAGCAGCGTAGCGTACTCGTCAGATACGCAGTATTTT. As protein: CASSVAYSSDTQYF.

The chain combines TRBV28 with TRBJ1-2, with unresolved D. CDR1 is MDHEN, CDR2 SYDVKM, per germline. The CDR3 contains 15 residues. V shed 2 bases and J shed 3 bases, with 13 bases lying between them. CDR3 coding DNA: TGTGCCAGCAGTTTAATACAAGTGGCGGACTATGGCTACACCTTC. Translating it yields CASSLIQVADYGYTF.

This chain connects TRBV6-1 to TRBJ1-1; the D gene is possibly TRBD1 (5 bases). CDR3 size: 15 residues. Trimming left V 2 bases short and J 0 bases short, with 10 bases between. The germline V gene has CDR1 MNHNS and CDR2 SASEGT. CDR3 in DNA: TGTGCCAGCAGTGAACTGACGGGGGTGAACACTGAAGCTTTCTTT. It specifies CASSELTGVNTEAFF.